The 28 T cell receptor beta chains presented below share a single source sample, sequenced in a study of blood T cells in healthy people across ages. Next came a second PCR, run for about 7 to 12 cycles, which used a sample-barcoded 5' primer along with a J-beta primer mix. TCRdb used MiXCR to reprocess the 5' RACE reads, holding one entry per CDR3 protein. There are some 560,000 distinct CDR3 sequences in the sample; about 26% occur only once, and about 3.3% lies in the top ten. These records were also assigned to another study, of T cells of mothers and their children.

The sequenced material came from blood. These receptor sequences come from a boy aged 2-9 years in good health.

The chain is built from TRBV6-1 and TRBJ1-1, with D tentatively TRBD1 (6 bases). The CDR3 length is 14 residues. Trimming shortened V by 4 bases and J by 5 bases, and 14 bases separated the two germline ends. CDR1 and CDR2 from the germline V gene are MNHNS and SASEGT. Here the CDR3 reads CASSAYRDGTEAFF. CDR3 DNA: TGTGCCAGCAGTGCTTACAGGGATGGGACTGAAGCTTTCTTT.

The sample holds a few counts of this clonotype. Compared with germline, one end of the junction differs, possibly owing to a read error. The rearrangement joins TRBV6-2 or TRBV6-3 to TRBJ1-5; D unclear. Germline V lookup: CDR1 MNHEY, CDR2 SVGEGT. The CDR3 is 13 amino acids. The CDR3 DNA reads as TGTGCCAGCAGCTACTTGAAGGGCCGGCCCCAGCATTTT. Translation: CASSYLKGRPQHF.

This clonotype has just a few counts. The chain carries TRBV5-1 and TRBJ2-5; the D gene could be TRBD1 or TRBD2 (6 bases each). From germline, CDR1 is SGHRS and CDR2 YFSETQ. This CDR3 spans 16 amino acids. V was trimmed by 0 bases and J by 1 base, leaving 13 bases between them. In nucleotides, the CDR3 is TGCGCCAGCAGCTTGGATGGTGGGGGGCTCCAAGAGACCCAGTACTTC. Protein: CASSLDGGGLQETQYF.

The rearrangement uses TRBV7-8 and TRBJ2-3; 12 bases line up with TRBD2. Germline V gene sequence: CDR1 SGHVS, CDR2 FQNEAQ. The junction had 5 bases not matched to a gene; V was cut back by 4 bases and J by 3 bases. The CDR3 has 16 amino acids. The CDR3 spells CASSSMTSGGTDTQYF. The CDR3 bases are TGTGCCAGCAGCTCGATGACTAGCGGGGGAACAGATACGCAGTATTTT.

V gene TRBV18 combines with J gene TRBJ2-4, with TRBD2 as a possible D gene (5 bases). CDR3 length equals 14 residues. The V and J ends lost 3 bases and 2 bases respectively, with 8 bases between them. The germline V gene has CDR1 KGHSH and CDR2 LQKENI. In DNA, the CDR3 is TGTGCCAGCTCACCGCTAGCCCCCAAAAACATTCAGTACTTC. Translating gives CASSPLAPKNIQYF.

The chain carries TRBV7-3 and TRBJ2-3; TRBD2 aligns across 8 bases. Germline V CDR1 and CDR2: SGHTA, FQGTGA. V lost 0 bases, J lost 4 bases, and 6 bases stayed unmatched. This CDR3 is built from 16 residues. The CDR3 sequence is CASSLTTGGVADTQYF. In DNA, the CDR3 is TGTGCCAGCAGCTTAACTACCGGGGGGGTGGCAGATACGCAGTATTTT.

The rearrangement uses TRBV15 and TRBJ2-1, with 8 bases lining up with TRBD1. Per germline, CDR1 LNHNV and CDR2 YYDKDF (reference sequence). The CDR3 is made up of 13 amino acids. V shed 5 bases, J shed 8 bases, and the junction held 5 bases outside the gene matches. CDR3 DNA: TGTGCCACCAGCGGACAGGGTTCGGATGAGCAGTTCTTC. It is translated as CATSGQGSDEQFF.

The CDR3: CASSYGDSGGYGYTF. DNA for the CDR3: TGTGCCAGCAGTTACGGGGACAGCGGGGGCTATGGCTACACCTTC. The chain has TRBV6-5 and TRBJ1-2; 7 nucleotides align to TRBD1. There are 15 residues in the CDR3. V lost 2 bases to trimming and J lost 4 bases; unmatched junction nucleotides: 7. CDR1 and CDR2 (germline): MNHEY, SVGAGI.

The chain carries TRBV6-6 and TRBJ1-3, with D perhaps TRBD1 (6 bases). The CDR3 runs to 16 residues. CDR1 is MNHNY, CDR2 SVGAGI, per germline (reference sequence). Trimming left V 0 bases short and J 8 bases short, with 17 bases between. CDR3 nucleotides: TGTGCCAGCAGTTACTCACGGCCAGGGGCGATGGACACCATATATTTT. It encodes CASSYSRPGAMDTIYF.

In its sample, this clonotype was seen a few times. The chain uses TRBV15 and TRBJ2-2; weak D call: TRBD2 (5 bases). CDR1 and CDR2 (germline): LNHNV, YYDKDF (reference sequence). Trimming stripped 7 bases from V and 1 base from J, with 10 bases between. CDR3 length equals 14 residues. CDR3 nucleotide sequence: TGTGCCACCACTGGCGGGTGGAACACCGGGGAGCTGTTTTTT. This sequence encodes CATTGGWNTGELFF.

The chain is built from TRBV6-1 and TRBJ2-7; possibly TRBD1 for D (6 bases). Germline CDR1 reads MNHNS; CDR2 reads SASEGT. Trimming took 4 bases from V and 2 from J, leaving 9 bases between them. This CDR3 contains 13 residues. The CDR3 loop reads CASSGWTAYEQYF. The DNA of the CDR3 is TGTGCCAGCAGTGGCTGGACAGCCTACGAGCAGTACTTC.

The V call is TRBV20-1, the J call TRBJ2-1, with D unresolved. Trimming pared 3 bases from V and 0 bases from J, leaving 12 bases between. This CDR3 spans 15 amino acids. CDR1 DFQATT and CDR2 SNEGSKA come from the germline V gene (reference sequence). CDR3 sequence: CSASNDPSSYNEQFF. Written as DNA, the CDR3 is TGCAGTGCTAGTAATGACCCTAGCTCCTACAATGAGCAGTTCTTC.

The genes are TRBV3-1 and TRBJ1-1; TRBD1 agrees at 7 bases. The germline V gene has CDR1 LGHDT and CDR2 YNNKEL (reference sequence). The CDR3 has 14 amino acids. The trim removed 4 bases at V and 3 bases at J, leaving 5 bases unmatched. The CDR3 DNA reads TGTGCCAGCAGCCGGGTCAGGGGGGACACTGAAGCTTTCTTT. This codes for CASSRVRGDTEAFF.

The sample holds a few counts of this clonotype. This chain links TRBV10-3 with TRBJ1-6; D uncertain. V lost 5 bases to trimming and J lost 0 bases, with 20 bases between them. The CDR3 sequence is 19 residues long. CDR1 and CDR2 from the germline V gene are ENHRY and SYGVKD. The CDR3 DNA reads as TGTGCCATCAGTATCAGGCAGCCGGCGGGTGGCTCCTATAATTCACCCCTCCACTTT. Its translation is CAISIRQPAGGSYNSPLHF.

This clonotype has ten or more counts. The J gene is TRBJ2-5, the V gene TRBV7-9, with 10 positions matching TRBD2. The last part of the DNA fits TRBJ2-1 better; the J call may be wrong. Germline V gives CDR1 SEHNR, CDR2 FQNEAQ (reference sequence). The CDR3 totals 15 residues. The CDR3 is CASSFPEAGGIEQFF. The CDR3 bases are TGTGCCAGCAGCTTCCCCGAAGCGGGGGGGATTGAGCAGTTCTTC.

This clonotype was observed a few times. The rearrangement uses TRBV5-1 and TRBJ2-7; unclear D gene. The germline V and J ends were trimmed by 2 bases and 1 base, with 10 bases remaining between them. The CDR3 is 14 residues long. CDR1 is SGHRS and CDR2 is YFSETQ in the germline V gene. Written as DNA, the CDR3 is TGCGCCAGCAGCTTTGGGCCGGAATCCTACGAGCAGTACTTC. Translating gives CASSFGPESYEQYF.

The chain carries TRBV7-2 and TRBJ2-3; D might be TRBD1 (5 bases). Germline V gene sequence: CDR1 SGHTA, CDR2 FQGNSA. This CDR3 comprises 15 residues. V was shortened by 4 bases and J by 2 bases, with 13 bases between the two germline ends. CDR3 region: CASSSRDWVTDTQYF. The CDR3 bases are TGTGCCAGCAGCTCCAGGGATTGGGTCACAGATACGCAGTATTTT.

This clonotype was recorded a few times. Written as DNA, the CDR3 is TGTGCCAGCAACCTGGACAGGGAGAGTAGAGCCAAAAACATTCAGTACTTC. Translation gives CASNLDRESRAKNIQYF. The rearrangement uses TRBV9 and TRBJ2-4, with 8 bases identical to TRBD1. This CDR3 contains 17 residues. Trimming took 6 bases from V and 0 from J; bases not matched to a gene: 11. The germline V gene has CDR1 SGDLS and CDR2 YYNGEE.

This clonotype was picked up a small number of times. The rearrangement links TRBV19 to TRBJ2-5; D call uncertain. The assigned J gene may be wrong: the sequence end matches TRBJ2-7 better. The CDR3 has 10 residues. Germline CDR1 and CDR2: LNHDA and SQIVND (reference sequence). The CDR3 reads CASGSDEQYF. In DNA, the CDR3 is TGTGCCAGTGGCTCAGACGAGCAGTACTTC.

This clonotype was seen a few times. This sequence joins TRBV29-1 and TRBJ2-5, with TRBD1 matching 8 bases. J lost 2 bases, V lost 6 bases, and 8 bases had no gene match. The CDR3 covers 14 residues. CDR1 and CDR2 (germline): SQVTM, ANQGSEA. CDR3 amino acids: CSVVGQGLQETQYF. CDR3 bases: TGCAGCGTCGTTGGACAGGGTTTGCAAGAGACCCAGTACTTC.

This clonotype was picked up one time. The chain carries TRBV28 and TRBJ2-5; tentatively, D is TRBD1 or TRBD2 (5 bases each). Germline CDR1 reads MDHEN; CDR2 reads SYDVKM. CDR3 size: 12 residues. The ends were cut back, 6 bases at V and 5 bases at J, with 10 bases in the middle. Written as DNA, the CDR3 is TGTGCCAGCAGCGCAGGGACGGAGACCCAGTACTTC. This gives the protein CASSAGTETQYF.

This clonotype was counted only a few times. This sequence joins TRBV20-1 and TRBJ2-7; D possibly uses TRBD1 or TRBD2 (5 bases each). In germline, CDR1 is DFQATT, CDR2 SNEGSKA (reference sequence). V shed 5 bases and J shed 2 bases, with 10 bases lying between them. This CDR3 contains 12 residues. CDR3 sequence (DNA): TGCAGTGCTTGGCCGGGGCCCTACGAGCAGTACTTC. Translated: CSAWPGPYEQYF.

This clonotype was seen repeatedly, ten times or more. The chain links TRBV4-2 to TRBJ1-4, with 9 bases fitting TRBD1. The CDR3 is made up of 14 amino acids. V dropped 1 base and J dropped 11; count of bases not matched to a gene: 5. Looked up from germline, CDR1 is LGHNA and CDR2 is YNFKEQ. The CDR3 loop reads CASSQGTGVEKLFF. The CDR3 region has the DNA TGTGCCAGCAGCCAAGGGACAGGGGTTGAGAAACTGTTTTTT.

This sequence joins TRBV7-9 and TRBJ2-7; D ambiguous. Germline V CDR1 and CDR2: SEHNR, FQNEAQ (reference sequence). The CDR3 extends over 12 amino acids. V lost 5 bases and J lost 10, with 15 bases in between. CDR3 protein: CASSLGEPSQYF. As DNA, the CDR3 is TGTGCCAGCAGCCTAGGTGAGCCGTCCCAGTACTTC.

The chain combines TRBV6-1 with TRBJ2-5; 9 bases agree with TRBD1. The germline V gene encodes CDR1 MNHNS and CDR2 SASEGT. This CDR3 comprises 16 residues. J lost 4 bases, V lost 5 bases, and 11 bases had no gene match. In DNA, the CDR3 is TGTGCCAGCAGTCGAATGGGACAGGGAATTGGAGAGACCCAGTACTTC. It is translated as CASSRMGQGIGETQYF.

This chain uses TRBV20-1 with TRBJ2-1; the match to TRBD1 covers 9 bases. Germline V CDR1 and CDR2: DFQATT, SNEGSKA (reference sequence). With 6 bases clipped from V and 0 bases from J, the junction kept 3 bases outside the gene matches. This CDR3 is built from 14 residues. CDR3 nucleotides: TGCAGTGCCGGGACAGGGAGCTCCTACAATGAGCAGTTCTTC. It encodes CSAGTGSSYNEQFF.

This sequence joins TRBV6-6 and TRBJ1-2; 10 bases agree with TRBD1. V shed 2 bases, J shed 6 bases, and the junction held 3 bases outside the gene matches. The CDR3 runs to 14 residues. The germline V gene encodes CDR1 MNHNY and CDR2 SVGAGI (reference sequence). The CDR3 sequence: CASSYPTGGDGYTF. The CDR3 region has the DNA TGTGCCAGCAGTTACCCGACAGGGGGCGATGGCTACACCTTC.

The chain links TRBV5-1 to TRBJ2-3, with D possibly TRBD2 on 7 matching bases. The germline V gene has CDR1 SGHRS and CDR2 YFSETQ. Between the trimmed V and J ends, which lost 4 bases and 0 bases, there was a span of 9 bases. The CDR3 spans 14 residues. The CDR3 region has the DNA TGCGCCAGCAGCGGGGGGGCGAGCACAGATACGCAGTATTTT. Translation gives CASSGGASTDTQYF. Using reference TRBV5-1 and TRBJ2-3 for the parts outside the CDR3, the full variable domain is KAGVTQTPRYLIKTRGQQVTLSCSPISGHRSVSWYQQTPGQGLQFLFEYFSETQRNKGNFPGRFSGRQFSNSRSEMNVSTLELGDSALYLCASSGGASTDTQYFGPGTRLTVL.